The 13 T cell receptor beta chains given below trace back to one sample, sequenced in a study of blood T cells in healthy people across ages. Alongside a J-beta primer mix, a sample-barcoded 5' primer served in a second PCR lasting about 7 to 12 cycles. Via MiXCR, TCRdb re-called the 5' RACE reads, giving one row per CDR3 protein. The sample contains about 560,000 distinct CDR3 sequences, about 27% of which appear only once. The same data also contributed to another study, on T cells of mothers and their children.

The sample consisted of blood. The receptors come from a boy aged 2 to 10 in good health.

This clonotype has a handful of counts. The chain joins TRBV7-2 to TRBJ1-1; 8 nucleotides agree with TRBD1. V lost 4 bases and J lost 6; bases outside the gene matches: 7. The CDR3 extends over 14 amino acids. Germline loops: CDR1 SGHTA, CDR2 FQGNSA. The chain's CDR3 is CASSSQGAAPEAFF. The CDR3, as DNA: TGTGCCAGCAGCTCGCAGGGGGCTGCGCCTGAAGCTTTCTTT.

The V and J genes are TRBV5-5 and TRBJ1-1; 9 bases match TRBD1. CDR1 is SGHKS and CDR2 is YYEKEE in the germline V gene (reference sequence). With V trimmed by 3 bases and J by 1 base, 7 bases remained unmatched. CDR3 length equals 16 residues. DNA of the CDR3: TGTGCCAGCAGCTCTCTCCCGGGACAGGGGAACACTGAAGCTTTCTTT. Translated: CASSSLPGQGNTEAFF.

The V gene is TRBV29-1, the J gene TRBJ2-1, with a tentative D call TRBD1 (6 bases). Germline V CDR1 and CDR2: SQVTM, ANQGSEA. The CDR3 is 13 residues long. V was cut by 0 bases and J by 9 bases, with 12 bases left in between. Here the CDR3 DNA reads TGCAGCGTTGAAGACCCCAGGGGAATTGAGCAGTTCTTC. Translating gives CSVEDPRGIEQFF.

The chain uses TRBV4-3 and TRBJ2-5; TRBD2 matches 7 bases. J was trimmed by 1 base and V by 0 bases; bases with no gene match: 11. Germline V lookup: CDR1 LGHNA, CDR2 YSLEER. The CDR3 is 18 amino acids. CDR3 residues: CASSQDRRPSGLQETQYF. The CDR3 nucleotides are TGCGCCAGCAGCCAAGATCGGCGGCCTAGCGGTCTCCAAGAGACCCAGTACTTC.

The CDR3 reads CSANGGYEQYF. CDR3 nucleotide sequence: TGCAGTGCTAATGGGGGATACGAGCAGTACTTC. The rearrangement links TRBV20-1 to TRBJ2-7; D could derive from TRBD1 or TRBD2 (5 bases each). The CDR3 covers 11 residues. Trimming cost V 4 bases and J 4 bases, with 8 bases left between them. Germline CDR1 DFQATT, CDR2 SNEGSKA (reference sequence).

With respect to this clonotype: Given a much more abundant clone one base away, this may be a read error. The V and J genes are TRBV29-1 and TRBJ2-3; 7 positions match TRBD2. The length of the CDR3 is 12 residues. CDR1 is SQVTM, CDR2 ANQGSEA, per germline. The CDR3 DNA follows: TGCAGCGTTTTGCGGGAGAGCAAAACGCAGTCTTTT. This codes for CSVLRESKTQSF.

The table lists this clonotype with a few counts. No conserved phenylalanine or tryptophan is present at the end of the CDR3, so a read error is the likely explanation. The J gene is TRBJ2-5, the V gene TRBV7-9; 8 bases agree with TRBD1. After removal of 5 bases from V and 4 bases from J, the junction contained 12 bases not matched to a gene. The CDR3 runs to 16 residues. Looked up from germline, CDR1 is SEHNR and CDR2 is FQNEAQ (reference sequence). CDR3 amino acids: CASSRRTGTVTETQYL. CDR3 bases: TGTGCCAGCAGCAGGAGGACAGGGACCGTCACAGAGACCCAGTACCTC.

This clonotype was found a few times. This sequence joins TRBV14 and TRBJ2-5; a possible D gene is TRBD2 (6 bases). The J call may not be correct, given that the DNA end is closer to TRBJ2-1. Germline V gene lookup returns CDR1 SGHDN and CDR2 FVKESK. This CDR3 has 14 residues. The CDR3 DNA reads as TGTGCCAGCAGCCGGAAGGAGGGATCGGATGAGCAGTTCTTC. It encodes CASSRKEGSDEQFF.

The CDR3 sequence: CASSFTGEAGYTF. DNA of the CDR3: TGTGCCAGCAGTTTTACAGGGGAAGCTGGCTACACCTTC. The chain is built from TRBV11-2 and TRBJ1-2, with 7 bases lining up with TRBD1. V lost 6 bases, J lost 7 bases, and 8 bases stayed unmatched. This CDR3 has 13 amino acids. In germline, CDR1 is SGHAT, CDR2 FQNNGV.

This rearrangement joins TRBV29-1 to TRBJ2-3; D perhaps matches TRBD1 (7 bases). Trimming stripped 4 bases from V and 0 bases from J, with 11 bases between. CDR1 and CDR2 (germline): SQVTM, ANQGSEA. The CDR3 runs to 14 residues. CDR3 amino acids: CSVVTGRSTDTQYF. CDR3 nucleotide sequence: TGCAGCGTTGTGACAGGGAGGAGCACAGATACGCAGTATTTT.

This sequence joins TRBV5-4 and TRBJ2-4; D is ambiguous. CDR3 length: 14 residues. Germline V gene sequence: CDR1 SGHNT, CDR2 YYREEE (reference sequence). V shed 4 bases and J shed 6 bases, with 14 bases lying between them. CDR3 in amino acids: CASSHPEPGNIQYF. DNA of the CDR3: TGTGCCAGCAGCCACCCTGAACCGGGAAACATTCAGTACTTC. The full variable domain, its missing parts supplied by reference TRBV5-4 and TRBJ2-4, is ETGVTQSPTHLIKTRGQQVTLRCSSQSGHNTVSWYQQALGQGPQFIFQYYREEENGRGNFPPRFSGLQFPNYSSELNVNALELDDSALYLCASSHPEPGNIQYFGAGTRLSVL.

The chain couples TRBV20-1 to TRBJ1-2, with 7 positions matching TRBD1. This CDR3 is 16 amino acids long. V lost 3 bases to trimming and J lost 6 bases; unmatched junction nucleotides: 16. CDR1 and CDR2 from the germline V gene are DFQATT and SNEGSKA (reference sequence). The CDR3 region is CSASTRPGTEEDGYTF. CDR3 DNA: TGCAGTGCTAGTACCCGTCCCGGGACAGAGGAAGATGGCTACACCTTC.

The chain carries TRBV20-1 and TRBJ2-5; 9 nucleotides line up with TRBD2. The closer fit of TRBJ2-1 to the DNA end suggests the J call may be wrong. Germline CDR1 and CDR2: DFQATT and SNEGSKA (reference sequence). This CDR3 comprises 16 residues. DNA for the CDR3: TGCAGTGCTAGAGATCCACCTAGCGGGGCTAAAAATGAGCAGTTCTTC. Protein: CSARDPPSGAKNEQFF.